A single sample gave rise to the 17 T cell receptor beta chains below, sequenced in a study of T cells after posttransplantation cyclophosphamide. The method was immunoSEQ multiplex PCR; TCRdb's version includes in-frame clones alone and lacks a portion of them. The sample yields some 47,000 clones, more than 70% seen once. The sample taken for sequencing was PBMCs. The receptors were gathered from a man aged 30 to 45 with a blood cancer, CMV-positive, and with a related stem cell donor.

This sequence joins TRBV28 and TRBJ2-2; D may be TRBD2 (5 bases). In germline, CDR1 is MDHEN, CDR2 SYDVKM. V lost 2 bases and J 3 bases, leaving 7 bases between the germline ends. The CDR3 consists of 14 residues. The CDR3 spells CASSLMRDTGELFF. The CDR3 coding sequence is TGTGCCAGCAGTTTAATGAGGGACACCGGGGAGCTGTTTTTT.

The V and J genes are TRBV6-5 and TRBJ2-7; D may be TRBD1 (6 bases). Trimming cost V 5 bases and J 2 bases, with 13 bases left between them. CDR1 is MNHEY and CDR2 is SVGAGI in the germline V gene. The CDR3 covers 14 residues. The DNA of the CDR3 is TGTGCCAGCAGTACTTGGGGGCAGACCTACGAGCAGTACTTC. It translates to CASSTWGQTYEQYF.

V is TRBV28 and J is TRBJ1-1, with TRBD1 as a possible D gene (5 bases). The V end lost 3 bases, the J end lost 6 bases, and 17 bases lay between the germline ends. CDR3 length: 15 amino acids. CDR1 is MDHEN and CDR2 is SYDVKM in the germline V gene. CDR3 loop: CASSLGGSPRAEAFF. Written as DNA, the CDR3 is TGTGCCAGCAGTTTGGGGGGGAGCCCTAGGGCTGAAGCTTTCTTT. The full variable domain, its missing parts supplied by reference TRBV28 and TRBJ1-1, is DVKVTQSSRYLVKRTGEKVFLECVQDMDHENMFWYRQDPGLGLRLIYFSYDVKMKEKGDIPEGYSVSREKKERFSLILESASTNQTSMYLCASSLGGSPRAEAFFGQGTRLTVV.

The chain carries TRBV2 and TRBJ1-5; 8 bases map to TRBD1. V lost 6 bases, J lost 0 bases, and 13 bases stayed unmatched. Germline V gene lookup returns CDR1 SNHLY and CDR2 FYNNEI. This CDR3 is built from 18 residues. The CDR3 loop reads CASRQGLGQEDSNQPQHF. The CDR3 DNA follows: TGTGCCAGCAGGCAAGGACTGGGACAGGAAGATAGCAATCAGCCCCAGCATTTT.

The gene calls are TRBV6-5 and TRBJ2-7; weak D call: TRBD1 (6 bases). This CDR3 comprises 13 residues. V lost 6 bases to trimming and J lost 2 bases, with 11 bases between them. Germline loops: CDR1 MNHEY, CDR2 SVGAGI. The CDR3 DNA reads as TGTGCCAGCAGCCGAGGACAGCCCTACGAGCAGTACTTC. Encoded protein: CASSRGQPYEQYF.

The CDR3 is CASSARPGTATGETQYF. In DNA, the CDR3 is TGTGCCAGCAGTGCGAGACCCGGGACAGCAACAGGAGAGACCCAGTACTTC. This chain connects TRBV25-1 to TRBJ2-5, with 7 bases fitting TRBD1. The junction had 15 bases not matched to a gene; V was cut back by 4 bases and J by 4 bases. The CDR3 has 17 residues. Germline V gene sequence: CDR1 MGHDK, CDR2 SYGVNS. Together with reference TRBV25-1 and TRBJ2-5, the CDR3 gives the full variable domain: EADIYQTPRYLVIGTGKKITLECSQTMGHDKMYWYQQDPGMELHLIHYSYGVNSTEKGDLSSESTVSRIRTEHFPLTLESARPSHTSQYLCASSARPGTATGETQYFGPGTRLLVL.

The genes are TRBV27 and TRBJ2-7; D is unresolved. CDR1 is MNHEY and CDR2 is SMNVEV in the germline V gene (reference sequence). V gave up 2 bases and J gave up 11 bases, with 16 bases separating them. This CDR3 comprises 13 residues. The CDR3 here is CASSLGLKSSKYF. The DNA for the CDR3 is TGTGCCAGCAGTTTAGGTCTAAAATCCTCCAAGTACTTC.

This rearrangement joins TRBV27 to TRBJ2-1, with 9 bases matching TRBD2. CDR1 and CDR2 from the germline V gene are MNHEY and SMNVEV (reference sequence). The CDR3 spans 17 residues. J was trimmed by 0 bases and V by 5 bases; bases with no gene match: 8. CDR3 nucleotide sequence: TGTGCCAGCAGTCTAAATAGCGGGAGAGGCTCCTACAATGAGCAGTTCTTC. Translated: CASSLNSGRGSYNEQFF.

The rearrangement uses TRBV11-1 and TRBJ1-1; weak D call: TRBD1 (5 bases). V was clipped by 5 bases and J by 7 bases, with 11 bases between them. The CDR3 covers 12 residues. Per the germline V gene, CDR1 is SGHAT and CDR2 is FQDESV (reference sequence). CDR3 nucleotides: TGTGCCAGCAGCCCGACTGACAGTGAAGCTTTCTTT. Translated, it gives CASSPTDSEAFF.

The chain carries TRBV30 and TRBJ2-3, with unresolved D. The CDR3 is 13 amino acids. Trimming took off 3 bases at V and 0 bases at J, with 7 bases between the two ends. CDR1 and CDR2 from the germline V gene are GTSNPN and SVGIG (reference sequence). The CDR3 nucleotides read TGTGCCTGGAGGGTACTGAGCACAGATACGCAGTATTTT. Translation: CAWRVLSTDTQYF.

Written as DNA, the CDR3 is TGTGCCAGCAGCGTGGGGACAGGCCCCGGGAGAGAGACCCAGTACTTC. Translation: CASSVGTGPGRETQYF. V is TRBV9 and J is TRBJ2-5; 8 nucleotides align to TRBD1. V gave up 2 bases and J gave up 4 bases; unmatched junction bases: 10. The CDR3 has 16 amino acids. The germline V gene encodes CDR1 SGDLS and CDR2 YYNGEE.

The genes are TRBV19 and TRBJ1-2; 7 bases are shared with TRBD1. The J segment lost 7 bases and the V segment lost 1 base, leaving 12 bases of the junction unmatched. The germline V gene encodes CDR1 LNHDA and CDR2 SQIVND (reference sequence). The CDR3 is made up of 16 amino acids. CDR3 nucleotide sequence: TGTGCCAGTAGTATAGGGACGAGGGGGCGAGGATCTGGCTACACCTTC. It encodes CASSIGTRGRGSGYTF. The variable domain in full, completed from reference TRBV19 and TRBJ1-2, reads DGGITQSPKYLFRKEGQNVTLSCEQNLNHDAMYWYRQDPGQGLRLIYYSQIVNDFQKGDIAEGYSVSREKKESFPLTVTSAQKNPTAFYLCASSIGTRGRGSGYTFGSGTRLTVV.

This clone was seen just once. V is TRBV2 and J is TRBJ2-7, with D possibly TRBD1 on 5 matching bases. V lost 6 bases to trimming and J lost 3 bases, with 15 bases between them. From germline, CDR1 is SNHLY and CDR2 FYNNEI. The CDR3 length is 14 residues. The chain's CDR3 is CASRRDRSDYEQYF. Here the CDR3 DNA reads TGTGCCAGCAGGAGAGACAGATCCGACTACGAGCAGTACTTC.

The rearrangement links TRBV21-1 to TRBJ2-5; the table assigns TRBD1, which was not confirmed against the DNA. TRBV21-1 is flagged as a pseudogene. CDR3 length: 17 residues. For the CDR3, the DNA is TGTGCCAGCAGCCCGACCCTAGGGACAGCTTACCAAGAGACCCAGTACTTC. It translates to CASSPTLGTAYQETQYF.

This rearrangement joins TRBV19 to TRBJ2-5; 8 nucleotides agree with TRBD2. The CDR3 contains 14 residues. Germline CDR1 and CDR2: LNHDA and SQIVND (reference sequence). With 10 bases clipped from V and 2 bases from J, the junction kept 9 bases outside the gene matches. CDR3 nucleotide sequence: TGTGCCACCACACGGGGGGGAATTCAAGAGACCCAGTACTTC. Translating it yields CATTRGGIQETQYF.

The CDR3 protein is CASSPGTEYEQYF. Here the CDR3 DNA reads TGTGCCAGCAGCCCCGGGACAGAATACGAGCAGTACTTC. This sequence joins TRBV5-6 and TRBJ2-7, with 7 bases fitting TRBD1. Germline V CDR1 and CDR2: SGHDT, YYEEEE. This CDR3 is 13 amino acids long. Unmatched junction bases numbered 5, after V lost 4 bases and J lost 4 bases.

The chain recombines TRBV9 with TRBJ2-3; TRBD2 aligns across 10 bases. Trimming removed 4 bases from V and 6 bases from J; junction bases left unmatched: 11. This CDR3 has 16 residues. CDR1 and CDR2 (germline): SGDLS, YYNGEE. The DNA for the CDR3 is TGTGCCAGCAGCCCCCGGGGTAGCGGGAGGTCGGATACGCAGTATTTT. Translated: CASSPRGSGRSDTQYF.